These 16 T cell receptor beta chains share one sample of origin, sequenced in a study of T cell responses to AZD1222 COVID-19 vaccine. Libraries were prepared by immunoSEQ multiplex PCR; TCRdb keeps only in-frame clonotypes and omits some of them. In the table there are about 46,000 clones, about 90% of which are singletons. The source material was peripheral blood, sampled 28 days after the second AZD1222 dose. All receptors come from an adult who received the AZD1222 COVID-19 vaccine.

This chain links TRBV9 with TRBJ2-2; 9 nucleotides line up with TRBD1. The V segment lost 3 bases and the J segment 4 bases; nucleotides outside the gene matches: 10. This CDR3 comprises 17 residues. Germline V CDR1 and CDR2: SGDLS, YYNGEE. The CDR3 here is CASSATTGGRSTGELFF. The CDR3 DNA follows: TGTGCCAGCAGCGCAACAACAGGGGGCAGGAGCACCGGGGAGCTGTTTTTT.

The chain carries TRBV3-1 (or the pseudogene TRBV3-2) and TRBJ1-5; D may be TRBD1 (5 bases). The germline V and J ends were trimmed by 3 bases and 2 bases, with 17 bases remaining between them. Germline-derived CDR1 and CDR2 are LGHDT and YNNKEL (reference sequence). The CDR3 is 17 amino acids. Written as DNA, the CDR3 is TGTGCCAGCAGCCAGAATCATATGGGGGGAGGCAATCAGCCCCAGCATTTT. Translation gives CASSQNHMGGGNQPQHF.

The chain carries TRBV4-2 and TRBJ2-7; D not resolved. The CDR3 has 15 amino acids. Germline V gene lookup returns CDR1 LGHNA and CDR2 YNFKEQ. With 3 bases removed from V and 7 bases from J, the gap between germline ends came to 19 bases. The CDR3 bases are TGTGCCAGCAGCCATTCCTTGGGCCAGTCTAGGGAGCAGTACTTC. Amino acids: CASSHSLGQSREQYF.

V gene TRBV7-2 combines with J gene TRBJ1-1, with a possible D match to TRBD1 (5 bases). Trimming cost V 3 bases and J 7 bases, with 12 bases left between them. This CDR3 comprises 13 residues. Germline CDR1 SGHTA, CDR2 FQGNSA. The CDR3 coding sequence is TGTGCCAGCAGCTTCGGGGCTGGGGGTGAAGCTTTCTTT. Residues: CASSFGAGGEAFF.

The table lists this clone with a count of one. The chain joins TRBV27 to TRBJ1-5; 7 bases line up with TRBD1. CDR3 length equals 13 residues. Germline lookup yields CDR1 MNHEY and CDR2 SMNVEV (reference sequence). The V gene end was trimmed by 3 bases and the J gene end by 5 bases; junction bases not matched to a gene: 1. For the CDR3, the DNA is TGTGCCAGCAGTTTGCAGGGGGATCAGCCCCAGCATTTT. Amino acids: CASSLQGDQPQHF.

This CDR3 is CASRGTGSSGNTIYF. The CDR3, as DNA: TGCGCCAGCAGAGGGACGGGGAGCTCTGGAAACACCATATATTTT. This rearrangement joins TRBV5-1 to TRBJ1-3; the D gene is possibly TRBD1 (5 bases). This CDR3 is built from 15 residues. Germline CDR1 and CDR2: SGHRS and YFSETQ. V lost 5 bases and J lost 0, with 12 bases in between.

The chain has TRBV6-5 and TRBJ2-7; a weak D match, TRBD2 (5 bases). This CDR3 has 13 amino acids. Trimming shortened V by 6 bases and J by 2 bases, and 11 bases separated the two germline ends. The V gene's germline CDR1 is MNHEY and CDR2 SVGAGI. The CDR3 nucleotides are TGTGCCAGCAGCCCGGGATATACCTACGAGCAGTACTTC. Translating it yields CASSPGYTYEQYF.

The chain couples TRBV5-5 to TRBJ2-2, with D perhaps being TRBD1 or TRBD2 (5 bases each). The CDR3 is 17 amino acids. Germline V lookup: CDR1 SGHKS, CDR2 YYEKEE (reference sequence). V lost 4 bases and J lost 0, with 16 bases in between. This CDR3 is CASSPAHVGPNTGELFF. CDR3 DNA: TGTGCCAGCAGCCCCGCCCACGTGGGACCGAACACCGGGGAGCTGTTTTTT.

This clone was seen just once. The chain recombines TRBV2 with TRBJ2-7; a possible D gene is TRBD1 (6 bases). Germline V gene lookup returns CDR1 SNHLY and CDR2 FYNNEI. CDR3 length: 13 amino acids. V lost 6 bases and J lost 6, with 15 bases in between. The CDR3 coding sequence is TGTGCCAGCAGATTTAAGGGGGTTAGCGAGCAGTACTTC. Translation: CASRFKGVSEQYF.

V usage is TRBV29-1 and J usage is TRBJ2-5; 12 bases fit TRBD2. The V segment lost 4 bases and the J segment 5 bases; nucleotides outside the gene matches: 5. CDR1 and CDR2 from the germline V gene are SQVTM and ANQGSEA. The CDR3 consists of 14 residues. The CDR3 DNA follows: TGCAGCGTTGGGACTAGCGGGACGGGGGAGACCCAGTACTTC. Encoded protein: CSVGTSGTGETQYF.

The sample holds one count of this clone. The V and J genes are TRBV2 and TRBJ1-3; D is perhaps TRBD1 (6 bases). Per germline, CDR1 SNHLY and CDR2 FYNNEI. With 5 bases removed from V and 5 bases from J, the gap between germline ends came to 10 bases. CDR3 length equals 13 residues. DNA for the CDR3: TGTGCCAGCAGTCCCGGGACAAGAAACACCATATATTTT. Its protein product is CASSPGTRNTIYF.

This sequence joins TRBV3-1 (or the pseudogene TRBV3-2) and TRBJ2-5; either TRBD1 or TRBD2 may fit D (5 bases each). The CDR3 consists of 15 residues. The germline gives CDR1 LGHDT, CDR2 YNNKEL (reference sequence). V lost 2 bases, J lost 3 bases, and 13 bases lay in between. CDR3 loop: CASSQWGPKKETQYF. The CDR3 region has the DNA TGTGCCAGCAGCCAATGGGGACCCAAAAAAGAGACCCAGTACTTC.

The V call is TRBV7-3, the J call TRBJ2-1; TRBD2 aligns across 13 bases. This CDR3 has 15 amino acids. V was clipped by 5 bases and J by 8 bases; unmatched bases: 6. CDR1 and CDR2 (germline): SGHTA, FQGTGA. Written as DNA, the CDR3 is TGTGCCAGCAGCCTAGGGACTAGCGGGAACGATGAGCAGTTCTTC. Translating gives CASSLGTSGNDEQFF. The full variable domain, with the rest looked up from reference TRBV7-3 and TRBJ2-1, is GAGVSQTPSNKVTEKGKYVELRCDPISGHTALYWYRQSLGQGPEFLIYFQGTGAADDSGLPNDRFFAVRPEGSVSTLKIQRTERGDSAVYLCASSLGTSGNDEQFFGPGTRLTVL.

The J gene is TRBJ2-7, the V gene TRBV16; 11 nucleotides match TRBD1. The V gene end was trimmed by 4 bases and the J gene end by 6 bases; junction bases not matched to a gene: 2. The length of the CDR3 is 13 residues. Germline V gives CDR1 KGHSY, CDR2 FQNENV. The DNA of the CDR3 is TGTGCCAGCAGCCCTGGGACAGGGGGCGAGCAGTACTTC. As protein: CASSPGTGGEQYF.

The chain recombines TRBV18 with TRBJ2-1, with 9 bases aligning to TRBD1. This CDR3 has 15 amino acids. Germline trimming cut 4 bases from V and 5 bases from J; bases unmatched to any gene: 6. Germline assignment: CDR1 KGHSH and CDR2 LQKENI. The CDR3 DNA reads TGTGCCAGCTCACTGGGGACAGGGTCAAACAATGAGCAGTTCTTC. Residues: CASSLGTGSNNEQFF.

In this sample, this clone turned up a few times. This chain joins TRBV3-1 (or the pseudogene TRBV3-2) and TRBJ1-1; TRBD1 is a possible D gene (6 bases). V was pared by 2 bases and J by 2 bases, with 9 bases between. The germline CDR1 and CDR2 sequences are LGHDT and YNNKEL (reference sequence). CDR3 length equals 14 residues. The CDR3 DNA is TGTGCCAGCAGCCAACAGGGGATTAACACTGAAGCTTTCTTT. This translates into CASSQQGINTEAFF.